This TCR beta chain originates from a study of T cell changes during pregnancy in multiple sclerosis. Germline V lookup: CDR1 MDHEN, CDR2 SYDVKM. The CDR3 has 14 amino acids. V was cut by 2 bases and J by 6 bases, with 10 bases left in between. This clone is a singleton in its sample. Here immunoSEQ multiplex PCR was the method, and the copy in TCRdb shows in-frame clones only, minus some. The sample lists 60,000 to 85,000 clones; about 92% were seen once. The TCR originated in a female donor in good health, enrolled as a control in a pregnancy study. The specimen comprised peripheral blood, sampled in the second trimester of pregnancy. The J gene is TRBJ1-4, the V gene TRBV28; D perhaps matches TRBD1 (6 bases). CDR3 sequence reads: CASSLEGVDEKLFF. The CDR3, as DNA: TGTGCCAGCAGTTTAGAGGGGGTCGATGAAAAACTGTTTTTT.